This T cell receptor beta chain stems from a study of T-cell memory formation after mild COVID-19. TCR alpha and TCR beta cDNA libraries carrying sample barcodes and UMIs came from 5'RACE with constant-segment primers. TCRdb recomputed calls from the 5' RACE reads with MiXCR, one row per CDR3 protein. This table has about 340,000 distinct CDR3 sequences, roughly 13% appearing once. This clonotype showed up just a few times. Germline lookup yields CDR1 MNHNS and CDR2 SASEGT. Trimming removed 1 base at V and 4 bases at J, with 5 bases between. The CDR3 is 13 amino acids. J is TRBJ1-5 and V is TRBV6-1, with D unresolved. Sequencing was carried out using PBMCs or a T cell subset sorted from them (not recorded which). This sequence was found in a man between 18 and 35 years old who had mild COVID-19 (a few samples of this study predate the infection). Cell type and time point are not known. The CDR3 region has the DNA TGTGCCAGCAGTGAAGTCTCGAATCAGCCCCAGCATTTT. Protein: CASSEVSNQPQHF.